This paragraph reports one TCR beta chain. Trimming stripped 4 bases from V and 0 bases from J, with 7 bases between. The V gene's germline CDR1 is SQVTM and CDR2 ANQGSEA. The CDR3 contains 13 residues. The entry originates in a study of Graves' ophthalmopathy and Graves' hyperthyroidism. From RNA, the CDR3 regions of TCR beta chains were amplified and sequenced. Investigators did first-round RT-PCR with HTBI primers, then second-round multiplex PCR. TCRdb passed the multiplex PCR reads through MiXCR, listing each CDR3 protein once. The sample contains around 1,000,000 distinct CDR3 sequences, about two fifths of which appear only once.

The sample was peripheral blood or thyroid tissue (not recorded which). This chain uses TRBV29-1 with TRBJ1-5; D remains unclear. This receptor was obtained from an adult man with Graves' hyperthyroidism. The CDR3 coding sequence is TGCAGCGTTGTGGGGAGTAGCAATCAGCCCCAGCATTTT. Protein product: CSVVGSSNQPQHF.